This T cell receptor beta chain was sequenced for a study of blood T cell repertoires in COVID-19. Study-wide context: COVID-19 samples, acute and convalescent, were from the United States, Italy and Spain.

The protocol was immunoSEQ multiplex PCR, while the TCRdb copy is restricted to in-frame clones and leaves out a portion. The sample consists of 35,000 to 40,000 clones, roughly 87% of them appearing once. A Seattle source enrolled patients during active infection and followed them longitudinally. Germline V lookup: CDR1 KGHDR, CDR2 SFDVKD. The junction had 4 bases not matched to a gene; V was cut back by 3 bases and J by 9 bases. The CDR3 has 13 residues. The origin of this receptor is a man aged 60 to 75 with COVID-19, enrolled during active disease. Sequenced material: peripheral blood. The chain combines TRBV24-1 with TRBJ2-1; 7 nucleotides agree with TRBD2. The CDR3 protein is CATSDMTSREQFF. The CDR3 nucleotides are TGTGCCACCAGTGATATGACTAGCCGTGAGCAGTTCTTC.